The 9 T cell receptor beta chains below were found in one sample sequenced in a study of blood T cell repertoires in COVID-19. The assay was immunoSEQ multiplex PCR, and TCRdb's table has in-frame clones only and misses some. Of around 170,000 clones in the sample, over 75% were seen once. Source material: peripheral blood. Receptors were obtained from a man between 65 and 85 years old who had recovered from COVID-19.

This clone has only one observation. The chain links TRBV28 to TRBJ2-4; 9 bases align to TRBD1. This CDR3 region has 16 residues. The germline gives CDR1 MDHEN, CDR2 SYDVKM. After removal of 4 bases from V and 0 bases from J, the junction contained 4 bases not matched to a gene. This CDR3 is CASSSWTGEAKNIQYF. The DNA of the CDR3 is TGTGCCAGCAGTTCCTGGACAGGGGAAGCCAAAAACATTCAGTACTTC.

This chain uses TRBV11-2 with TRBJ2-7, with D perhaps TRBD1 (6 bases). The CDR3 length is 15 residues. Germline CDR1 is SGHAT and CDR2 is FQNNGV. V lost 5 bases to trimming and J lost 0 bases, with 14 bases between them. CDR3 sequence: CASSPGQFRSYEQYF. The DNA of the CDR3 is TGTGCCAGCAGCCCTGGACAGTTCCGCTCCTACGAGCAGTACTTC. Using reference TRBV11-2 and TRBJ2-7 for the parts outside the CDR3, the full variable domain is EAGVAQSPRYKIIEKRQSVAFWCNPISGHATLYWYQQILGQGPKLLIQFQNNGVVDDSQLPKDRFSAERLKGVDSTLKIQPAKLEDSAVYLCASSPGQFRSYEQYFGPGTRLTVT.

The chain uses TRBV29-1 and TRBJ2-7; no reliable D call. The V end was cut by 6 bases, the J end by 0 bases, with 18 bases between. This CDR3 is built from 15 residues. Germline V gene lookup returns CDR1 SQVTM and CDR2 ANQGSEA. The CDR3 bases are TGCAGCGTCCGCCAGGCATGGGCTAACTCCTACGAGCAGTACTTC. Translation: CSVRQAWANSYEQYF.

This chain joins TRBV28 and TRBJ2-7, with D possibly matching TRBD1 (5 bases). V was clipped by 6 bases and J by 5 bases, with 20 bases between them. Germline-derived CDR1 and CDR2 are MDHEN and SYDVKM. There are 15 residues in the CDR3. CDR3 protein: CASSPRQGSVDEQYF. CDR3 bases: TGTGCCAGCAGCCCTCGGCAGGGATCGGTCGACGAGCAGTACTTC.

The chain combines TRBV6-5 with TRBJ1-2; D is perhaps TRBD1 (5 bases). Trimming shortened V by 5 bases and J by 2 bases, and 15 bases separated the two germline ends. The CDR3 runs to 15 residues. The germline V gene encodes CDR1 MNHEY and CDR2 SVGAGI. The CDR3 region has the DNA TGTGCCAGCAGTCCCGGTTGGGGCAGGAACTATGGCTACACCTTC. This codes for CASSPGWGRNYGYTF.

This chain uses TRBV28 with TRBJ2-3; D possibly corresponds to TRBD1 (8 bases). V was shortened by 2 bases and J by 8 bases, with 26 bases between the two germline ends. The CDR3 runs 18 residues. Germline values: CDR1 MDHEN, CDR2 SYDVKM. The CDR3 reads CASSLDYGTTQQGGTQYF. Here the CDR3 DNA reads TGTGCCAGCAGTTTAGACTATGGGACTACTCAACAGGGGGGTACGCAGTATTTT.

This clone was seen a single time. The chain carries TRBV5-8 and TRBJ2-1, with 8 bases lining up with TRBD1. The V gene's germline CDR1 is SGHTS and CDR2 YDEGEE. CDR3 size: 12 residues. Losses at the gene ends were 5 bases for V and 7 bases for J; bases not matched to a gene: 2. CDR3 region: CASRGQVNEQFF. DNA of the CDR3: TGTGCCAGCAGGGGACAGGTTAATGAGCAGTTCTTC.

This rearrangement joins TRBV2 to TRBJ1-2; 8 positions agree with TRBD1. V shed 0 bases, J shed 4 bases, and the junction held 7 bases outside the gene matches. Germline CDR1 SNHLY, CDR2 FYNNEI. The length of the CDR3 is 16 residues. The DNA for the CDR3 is TGTGCCAGCAGTGAAGCGAGGACAGGGTCTATCTATGGCTACACCTTC. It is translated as CASSEARTGSIYGYTF.

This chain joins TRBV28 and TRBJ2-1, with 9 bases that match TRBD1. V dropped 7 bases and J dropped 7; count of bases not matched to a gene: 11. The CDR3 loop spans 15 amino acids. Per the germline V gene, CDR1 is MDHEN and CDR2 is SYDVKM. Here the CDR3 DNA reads TGTGCCAGCACCCATGGGGACAGGGCAGGAAATGAGCAGTTCTTC. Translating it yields CASTHGDRAGNEQFF.